This T cell receptor beta chain derives from a study of OX40 agonist ivuxolimab in advanced cancers. Study-wide context: Ivuxolimab was a fully human IgG2 agonistic monoclonal antibody targeting the costimulatory receptor OX40 (CD134). Intravenous ivuxolimab was administered to patients every 2 weeks at six dose levels: 0.01, 0.1, 0.3, 1.5, 3 and 10 mg/kg. Among the roughly 50 dose-escalation patients, about 20 had hepatocellular carcinoma, about 15 melanoma, 9 renal cell carcinoma and 9 head and neck cancer. The dose-escalation cohort was approximately 83% male with a mean age of about 65 years, ranging from roughly 23 to 80. Patients were allowed to have had prior anti-PD-1, anti-PD-L1 or anti-CTLA-4 therapy, and approximately 40% of the dose-escalation patients had been treated with checkpoint inhibitors. Partial responses occurred in three dose-escalation patients: two with cutaneous melanoma and one with hepatocellular carcinoma. The point of sequencing TCRbeta in the periphery was to test whether ivuxolimab changed TCR sequence diversity and drove clonal T-cell expansion. The paper reports the monotherapy dose-escalation portion (N ≈ 50 patients) of the phase I ivuxolimab trial. What the study reported, not specific to this receptor: Low levels of normalized T-cell clonal expansion were also seen in some nonresponding patients. Partial responders in the 0.1-3.0 mg/kg groups had among the lowest normalized peripheral clonal expansion, especially among CD8+ T cells. After ivuxolimab, expanded clones were on average more numerous among CD8+ T cells than among CD4+ T cells. The antigen specificity of the clonally expanded peripheral T cells was not determined. At doses from 0.1 to 3.0 mg/kg, clonal expansion was seen in both CD4+ and CD8+ blood T cells between baseline and week 6.

To sequence the TCRbeta CDR3 region, genomic DNA was isolated from the sorted cells. The immunoSEQ Assay was used for sequencing of TCRbeta CDR3 regions. The table was pulled from immuneACCESS by TCRdb, which kept in-frame rearrangements only. Such tables lose some clones; where checked, under half of the loss comes from unresolved V genes, and the rest has no known cause. In all, the sample holds approximately 78,000 clones, and more than 70% of those were seen once. The biggest ten clones account for around 6.9% of the sample. The trial excluded patients who had a history of autoimmune disease or were on systemic immunosuppression. Peripheral blood for TCR sequencing was drawn from every dose cohort at baseline, at cycle 4 day 1 and at cycle 7 day 1. The samples were taken from a phase I, first-in-human, multicenter, open-label dose-escalation trial of ivuxolimab. Adults with locally advanced or metastatic melanoma, renal cell carcinoma, hepatocellular carcinoma or head and neck squamous cell carcinoma were enrolled in the trial. CD4+ and CD8+ T cells were sorted separately from peripheral blood before TCR sequencing.

Concerning this clone: Its antigen is currently not known. The input lacks base qualities; no much larger clone sits a single base away.

This receptor was taken from an adult with an advanced solid tumor such as melanoma, head and neck, liver or kidney cancer. Sequencing was performed on CD4+ or CD8+ T cells sorted from blood, taken in a trial of the OX40 agonist ivuxolimab.

The nucleotide sequence reads TGCGCCAGCAGCCAAGATTTGGGGGTTGATACGCAGTATTTT. This translates into CASSQDLGVDTQYF. The V gene is TRBV4-3 and the J gene is TRBJ2-3; the D gene is possibly TRBD1 or TRBD2, each agreeing over 5 bases. Per the germline V gene, LGHNA is the CDR1 and YSLEER is the CDR2. V drops 0 bases and J drops 6 bases, leaving 10 bases in between. Inclusive of the bounding cysteine and phenylalanine, the CDR3 is 14 residues long. The CDR3 DNA has 42 bases and is translated from base 1.